This TCR beta chain was identified during a study of tumor-infiltrating lymphocytes in primary liver carcinoma. Overall study: The patients, men and women alike, were aged 30 to 69 years. Every sample contained roughly 3.65 to 7.5 million productive TCRbeta reads, and these numbers were similar from one tissue type to another. Study outcomes and limitations: Blood's top-250-clone fraction was significantly lower than that of tumors (p = 0.039).

RNA was extracted from whole blood without cell sorting, alongside germline DNA. Researchers generated TCR beta cDNA from around 510 ng of total RNA, relying on a constant-region primer. Each TCR beta library was derived from three nested multiplex PCR rounds that employed slightly modified ARM-PCR. Running roughly 10 cycles apiece, the first two PCR rounds relied on TRBV1-TRBV30 forward primers together with a C-beta reverse primer. TCRdb ran MiXCR on the multiplex PCR reads and lists one entry per CDR3 protein. The sample holds almost 200,000 distinct CDR3 sequences; approximately 64% are singletons and the top ten take 6% to 8.5%. Points on this clonotype: Its cognate antigen is unknown.

After removal of 5 bases from V and 3 bases from J, the junction contained 5 bases not matched to a gene. Germline values: CDR1 MDHEN, CDR2 SYDVKM. The length of the CDR3 is 14 residues. The chain employs TRBV28 and TRBJ2-7; TRBD1 matches 9 bases. The specimen was peripheral blood. This TCR was recovered from a woman aged 55 to 70 with primary liver carcinoma and hepatitis B virus infection. The CDR3 DNA reads TGTGCCAGCAGTCGGGACAGGGTGGTCTACGAGCAGTACTTC. Residues: CASSRDRVVYEQYF.